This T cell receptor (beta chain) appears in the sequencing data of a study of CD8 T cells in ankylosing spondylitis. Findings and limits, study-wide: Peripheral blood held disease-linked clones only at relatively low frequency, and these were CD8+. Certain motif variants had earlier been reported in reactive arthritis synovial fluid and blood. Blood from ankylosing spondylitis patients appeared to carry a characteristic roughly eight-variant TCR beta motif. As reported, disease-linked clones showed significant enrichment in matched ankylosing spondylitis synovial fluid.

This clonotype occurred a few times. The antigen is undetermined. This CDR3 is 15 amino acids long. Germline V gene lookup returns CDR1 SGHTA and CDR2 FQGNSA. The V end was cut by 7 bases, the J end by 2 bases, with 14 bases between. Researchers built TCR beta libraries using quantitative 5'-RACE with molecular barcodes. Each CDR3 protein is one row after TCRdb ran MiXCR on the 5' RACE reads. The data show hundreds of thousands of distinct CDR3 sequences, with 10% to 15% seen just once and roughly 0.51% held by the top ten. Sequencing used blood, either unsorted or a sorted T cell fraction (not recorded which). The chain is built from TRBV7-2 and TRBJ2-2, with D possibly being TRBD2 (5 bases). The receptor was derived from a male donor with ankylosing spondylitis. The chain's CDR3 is CASTPYRTNTGELFF. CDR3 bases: TGTGCCAGCACCCCCTACCGGACTAACACCGGGGAGCTGTTTTTT.